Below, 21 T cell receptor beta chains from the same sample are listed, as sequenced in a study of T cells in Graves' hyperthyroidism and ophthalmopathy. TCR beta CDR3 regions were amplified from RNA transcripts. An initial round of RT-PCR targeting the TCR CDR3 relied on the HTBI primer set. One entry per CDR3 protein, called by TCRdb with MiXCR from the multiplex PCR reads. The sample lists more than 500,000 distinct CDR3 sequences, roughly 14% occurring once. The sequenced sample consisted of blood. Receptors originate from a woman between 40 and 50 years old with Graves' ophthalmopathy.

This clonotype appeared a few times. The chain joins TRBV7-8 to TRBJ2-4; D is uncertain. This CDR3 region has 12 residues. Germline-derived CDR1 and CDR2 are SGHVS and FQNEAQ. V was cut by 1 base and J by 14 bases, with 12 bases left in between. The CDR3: CASSLGDSLEYF. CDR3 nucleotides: TGTGCCAGCAGCTTAGGTGACTCCCTTGAGTACTTC. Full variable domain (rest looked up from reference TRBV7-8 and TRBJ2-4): GAGVSQSPRYKVAKRGQDVALRCDPISGHVSLFWYQQALGQGPEFLTYFQNEAQLDKSGLPSDRFFAERPEGSVSTLKIQRTQQEDSAVYLCASSLGDSLEYFGAGTRLSVL.

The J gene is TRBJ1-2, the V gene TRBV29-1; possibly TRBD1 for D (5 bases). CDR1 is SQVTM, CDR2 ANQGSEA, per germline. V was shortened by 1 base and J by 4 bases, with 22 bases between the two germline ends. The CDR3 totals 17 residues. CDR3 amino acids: CSVEVSGADYLVYGYTF. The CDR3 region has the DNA TGCAGCGTTGAAGTCTCCGGGGCAGACTACCTGGTCTATGGCTACACCTTC.

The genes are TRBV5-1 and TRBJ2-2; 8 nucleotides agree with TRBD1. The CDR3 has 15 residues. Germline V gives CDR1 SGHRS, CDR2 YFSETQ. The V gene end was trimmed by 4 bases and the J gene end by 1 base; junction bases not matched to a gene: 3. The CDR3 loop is CASSPDRGNTGELFF. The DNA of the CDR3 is TGCGCCAGCAGCCCAGACAGGGGGAACACCGGGGAGCTGTTTTTT.

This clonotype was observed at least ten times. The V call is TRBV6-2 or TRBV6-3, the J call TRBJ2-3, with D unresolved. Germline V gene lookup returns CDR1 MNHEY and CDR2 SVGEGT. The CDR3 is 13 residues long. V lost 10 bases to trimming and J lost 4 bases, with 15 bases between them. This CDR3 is CATRTVMADTQYF. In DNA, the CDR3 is TGTGCCACCCGGACCGTTATGGCAGATACGCAGTATTTT.

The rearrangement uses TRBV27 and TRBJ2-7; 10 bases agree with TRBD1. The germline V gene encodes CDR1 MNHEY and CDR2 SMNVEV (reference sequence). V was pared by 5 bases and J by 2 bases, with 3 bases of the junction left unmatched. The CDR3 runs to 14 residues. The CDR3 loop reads CASSDRGRPYEQYF. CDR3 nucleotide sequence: TGTGCCAGCAGTGACAGGGGGCGTCCCTACGAGCAGTACTTC.

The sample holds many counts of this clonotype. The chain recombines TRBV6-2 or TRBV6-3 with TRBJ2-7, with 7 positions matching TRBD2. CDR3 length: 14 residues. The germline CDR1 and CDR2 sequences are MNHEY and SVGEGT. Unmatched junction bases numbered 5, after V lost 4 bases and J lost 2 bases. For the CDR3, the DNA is TGTGCCAGCAGTTGGGGAGGGGCGACCTACGAGCAGTACTTC. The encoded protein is CASSWGGATYEQYF.

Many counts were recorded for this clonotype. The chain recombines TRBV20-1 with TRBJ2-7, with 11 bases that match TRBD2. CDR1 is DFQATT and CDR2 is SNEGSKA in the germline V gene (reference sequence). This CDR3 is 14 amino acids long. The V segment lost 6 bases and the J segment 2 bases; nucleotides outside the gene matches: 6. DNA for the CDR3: TGCAGTGCAGGAGGGACTAGCGGCGCCTACGAGCAGTACTTC. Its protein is CSAGGTSGAYEQYF.

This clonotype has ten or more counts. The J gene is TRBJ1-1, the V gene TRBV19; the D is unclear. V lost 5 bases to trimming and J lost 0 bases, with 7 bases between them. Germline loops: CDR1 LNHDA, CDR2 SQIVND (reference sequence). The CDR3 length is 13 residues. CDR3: CASSGSMNTEAFF. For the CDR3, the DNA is TGTGCCAGTAGTGGTAGTATGAACACTGAAGCTTTCTTT.

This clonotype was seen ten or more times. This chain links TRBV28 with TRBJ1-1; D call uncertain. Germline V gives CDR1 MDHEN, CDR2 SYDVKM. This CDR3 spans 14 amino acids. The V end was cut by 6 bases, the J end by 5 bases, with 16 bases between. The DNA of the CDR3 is TGTGCCAGCAGCAAAAATCGCGTGCGAACTGAAGCTTTCTTT. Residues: CASSKNRVRTEAFF.

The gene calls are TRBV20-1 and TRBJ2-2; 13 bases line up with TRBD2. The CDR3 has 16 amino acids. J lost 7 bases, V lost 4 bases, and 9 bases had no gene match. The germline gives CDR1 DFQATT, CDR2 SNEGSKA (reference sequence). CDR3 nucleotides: TGCAGTGCTACCCGGACTAGCGGGAGAAATGGCGGGGAGCTGTTTTTT. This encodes CSATRTSGRNGGELFF.

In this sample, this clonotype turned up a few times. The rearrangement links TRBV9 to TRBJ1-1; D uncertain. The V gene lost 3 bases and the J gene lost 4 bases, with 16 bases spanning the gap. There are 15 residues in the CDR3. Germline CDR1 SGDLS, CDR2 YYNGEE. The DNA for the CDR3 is TGTGCCAGCAGCGCCACTGGTTTGGGAGTCACTGAAGCTTTCTTT. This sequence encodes CASSATGLGVTEAFF.

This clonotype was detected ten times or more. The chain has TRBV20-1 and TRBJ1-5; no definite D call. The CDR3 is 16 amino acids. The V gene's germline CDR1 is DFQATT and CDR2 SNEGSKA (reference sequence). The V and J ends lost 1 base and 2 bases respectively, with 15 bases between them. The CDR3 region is CSARVDAAEGNQPQHF. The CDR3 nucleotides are TGCAGTGCTAGAGTCGACGCGGCAGAGGGCAATCAGCCCCAGCATTTT.

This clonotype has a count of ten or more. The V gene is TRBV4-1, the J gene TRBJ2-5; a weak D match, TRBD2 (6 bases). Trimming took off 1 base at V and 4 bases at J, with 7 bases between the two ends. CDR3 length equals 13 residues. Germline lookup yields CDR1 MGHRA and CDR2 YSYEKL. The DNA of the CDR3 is TGCGCCAGCAGCCAAGTGGGAGGAGAGACCCAGTACTTC. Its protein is CASSQVGGETQYF.

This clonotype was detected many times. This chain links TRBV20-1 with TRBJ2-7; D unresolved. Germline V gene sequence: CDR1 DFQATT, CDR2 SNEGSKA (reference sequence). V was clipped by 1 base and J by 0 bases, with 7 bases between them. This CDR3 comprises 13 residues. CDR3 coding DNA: TGCAGTGCTAGAGTCGGCGGCTCCTACGAGCAGTACTTC. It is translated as CSARVGGSYEQYF.

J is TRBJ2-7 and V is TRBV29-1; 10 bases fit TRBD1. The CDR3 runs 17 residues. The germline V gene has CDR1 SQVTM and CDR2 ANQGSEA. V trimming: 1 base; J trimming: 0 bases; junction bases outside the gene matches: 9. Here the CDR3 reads CSVEGDRGDGRSYEQYF. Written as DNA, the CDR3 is TGCAGCGTTGAAGGGGACAGGGGCGACGGACGCTCCTACGAGCAGTACTTC.

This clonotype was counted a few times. The DNA for the CDR3 is TGTGCCTGGAGCCTTAGGGGGGGGCACTACGAGCAGTACTTC. It codes for CAWSLRGGHYEQYF. The chain carries TRBV30 and TRBJ2-7; D is possibly TRBD2 (7 bases). Germline CDR1 reads GTSNPN; CDR2 reads SVGIG (reference sequence). CDR3 length: 14 residues. Trimming removed 3 bases from V and 3 bases from J, with 15 bases in between. Full variable domain (missing parts from reference TRBV30 and TRBJ2-7): SQTIHQWPATLVQPVGSPLSLECTVEGTSNPNLYWYRQAAGRGLQLLFYSVGIGQISSEVPQNLSASRPQDRQFILSSKKLLLSDSGFYLCAWSLRGGHYEQYFGPGTRLTVT.

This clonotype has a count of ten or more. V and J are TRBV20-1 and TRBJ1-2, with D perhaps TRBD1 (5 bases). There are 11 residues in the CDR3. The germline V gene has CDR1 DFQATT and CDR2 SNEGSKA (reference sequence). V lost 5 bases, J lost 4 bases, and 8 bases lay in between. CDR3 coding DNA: TGCAGTGCTGGGGGGTTCTATGGCTACACCTTC. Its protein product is CSAGGFYGYTF.

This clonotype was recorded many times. CDR3 residues: CASSMDSGAPGSNQPQHF. Here the CDR3 DNA reads TGTGCCAGTAGTATGGACTCAGGGGCCCCGGGGAGCAATCAGCCCCAGCATTTT. V gene TRBV19 combines with J gene TRBJ1-5; maybe TRBD1 (6 bases). Trimming cost V 3 bases and J 1 base, with 19 bases left between them. The CDR3 consists of 18 residues. Germline assignment: CDR1 LNHDA and CDR2 SQIVND (reference sequence).

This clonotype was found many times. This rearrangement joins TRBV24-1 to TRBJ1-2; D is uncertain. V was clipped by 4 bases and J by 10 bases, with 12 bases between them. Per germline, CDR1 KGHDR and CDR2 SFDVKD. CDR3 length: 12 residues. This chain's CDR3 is CATSDASIPYTF. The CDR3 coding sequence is TGTGCCACCAGTGACGCCTCGATCCCCTACACCTTC.

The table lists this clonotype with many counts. CDR3 bases: TGTGCCAGCAGCAGACAGTACACCGGGGAGCTGTTTTTT. This sequence encodes CASSRQYTGELFF. The genes are TRBV6-2 or TRBV6-3 and TRBJ2-2; D may be TRBD1 (5 bases). The germline V gene has CDR1 MNHEY and CDR2 SVGEGT. The CDR3 totals 13 residues. Trimming stripped 6 bases from V and 3 bases from J, with 8 bases between.

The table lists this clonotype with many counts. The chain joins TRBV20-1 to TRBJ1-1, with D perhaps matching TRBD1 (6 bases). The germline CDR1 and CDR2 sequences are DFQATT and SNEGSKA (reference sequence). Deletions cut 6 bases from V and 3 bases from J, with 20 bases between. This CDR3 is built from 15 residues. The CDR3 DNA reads TGCAGTGCACCCTTGGGACACCCGGACGACACTGAAGCTTTCTTT. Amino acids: CSAPLGHPDDTEAFF.